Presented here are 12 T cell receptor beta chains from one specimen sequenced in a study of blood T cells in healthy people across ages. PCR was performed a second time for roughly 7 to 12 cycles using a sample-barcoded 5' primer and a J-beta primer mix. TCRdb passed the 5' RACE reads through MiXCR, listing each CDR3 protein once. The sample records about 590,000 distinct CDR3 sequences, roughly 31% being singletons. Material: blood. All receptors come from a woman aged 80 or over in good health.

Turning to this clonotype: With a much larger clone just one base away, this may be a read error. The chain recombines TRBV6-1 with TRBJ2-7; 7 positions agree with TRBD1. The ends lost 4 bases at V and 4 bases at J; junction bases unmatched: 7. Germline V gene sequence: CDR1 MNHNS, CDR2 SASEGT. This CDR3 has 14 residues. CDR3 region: CASSGQGQSYEQYF. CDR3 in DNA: TGTGCCAGCAGTGGACAGGGACAGAGTTACGAGCAGTACTTC.

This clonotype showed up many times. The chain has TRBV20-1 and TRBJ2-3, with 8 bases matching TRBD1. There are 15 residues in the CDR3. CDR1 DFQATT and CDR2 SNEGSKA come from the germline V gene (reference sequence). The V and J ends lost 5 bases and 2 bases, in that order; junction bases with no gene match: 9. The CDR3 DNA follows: TGCAGTGCTGTTGACAGGGGAGGACCCACAGATACGCAGTATTTT. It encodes CSAVDRGGPTDTQYF.

CDR3 loop: CASSSTSGEKLFF. CDR3 sequence (DNA): TGTGCCAGCAGTTCGACGAGCGGGGAAAAACTGTTTTTT. The V gene is TRBV27, the J gene TRBJ1-4, with D unclear. Trimming pared 4 bases from V and 8 bases from J, leaving 11 bases between. This CDR3 spans 13 amino acids. Germline V gives CDR1 MNHEY, CDR2 SMNVEV (reference sequence). Full variable domain (remainder filled in from reference TRBV27 and TRBJ1-4): EAQVTQNPRYLITVTGKKLTVTCSQNMNHEYMSWYRQDPGLGLRQIYYSMNVEVTDKGDVPEGYKVSRKEKRNFPLILESPSPNQTSLYFCASSSTSGEKLFFGSGTQLSVL.

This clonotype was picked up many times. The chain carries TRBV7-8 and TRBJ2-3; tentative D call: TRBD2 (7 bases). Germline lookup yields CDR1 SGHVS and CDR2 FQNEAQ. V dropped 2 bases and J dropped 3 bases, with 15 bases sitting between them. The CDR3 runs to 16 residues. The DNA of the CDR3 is TGTGCCAGCAGCTTACAGGGGACTATGAGGACAGATACGCAGTATTTT. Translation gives CASSLQGTMRTDTQYF.

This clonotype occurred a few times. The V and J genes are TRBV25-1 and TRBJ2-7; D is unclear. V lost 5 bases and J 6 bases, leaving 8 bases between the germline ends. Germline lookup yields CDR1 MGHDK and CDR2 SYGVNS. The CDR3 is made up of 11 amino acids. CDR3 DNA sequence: TGTGCCAGCAGTCTCGGCTGCGAGCAGTACTTC. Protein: CASSLGCEQYF.

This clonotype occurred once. CDR3 residues: CAWSVEGRFTDTQYF. The CDR3 DNA sequence: TGTGCCTGGAGTGTAGAGGGACGATTCACAGATACGCAGTATTTT. V usage is TRBV30 and J usage is TRBJ2-3; tentatively, D is TRBD1 or TRBD2 (5 bases each). Germline values: CDR1 GTSNPN, CDR2 SVGIG (reference sequence). This CDR3 has 15 residues. The V end lost 0 bases, the J end lost 2 bases, and 12 bases lay between the germline ends.

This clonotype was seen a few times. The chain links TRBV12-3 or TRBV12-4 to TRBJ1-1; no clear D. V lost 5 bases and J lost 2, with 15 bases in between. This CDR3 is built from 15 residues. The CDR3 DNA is TGTGCCAGCAGTCCTAACATTGGGGTAAACACTGAAGCTTTCTTT. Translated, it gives CASSPNIGVNTEAFF.

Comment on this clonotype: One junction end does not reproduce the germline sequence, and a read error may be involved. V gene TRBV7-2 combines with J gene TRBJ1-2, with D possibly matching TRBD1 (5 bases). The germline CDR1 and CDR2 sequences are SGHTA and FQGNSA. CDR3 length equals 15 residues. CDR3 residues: CASRDGTHPNYGCTF. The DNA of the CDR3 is TGTGCCAGCAGGGATGGGACTCATCCGAACTATGGCTGCACCTTC.

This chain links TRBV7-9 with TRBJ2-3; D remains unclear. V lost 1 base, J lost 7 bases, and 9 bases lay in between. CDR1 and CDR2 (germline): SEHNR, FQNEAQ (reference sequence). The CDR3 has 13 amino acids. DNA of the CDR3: TGTGCCAGCAGCTTAGTACTCCAGAATACGCAGTATTTT. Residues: CASSLVLQNTQYF.

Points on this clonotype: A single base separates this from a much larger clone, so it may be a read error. CDR3 DNA sequence: TGTGCCAGCAGCTTAATTTGGGGGTCGGGCAATGAGCAGTACTTC. Protein: CASSLIWGSGNEQYF. The chain employs TRBV7-2 and TRBJ2-7; D may correspond to TRBD1 or TRBD2 (5 bases each). Germline CDR1 reads SGHTA; CDR2 reads FQGNSA. This CDR3 has 15 amino acids. Trimming stripped 2 bases from V and 7 bases from J, with 18 bases between.

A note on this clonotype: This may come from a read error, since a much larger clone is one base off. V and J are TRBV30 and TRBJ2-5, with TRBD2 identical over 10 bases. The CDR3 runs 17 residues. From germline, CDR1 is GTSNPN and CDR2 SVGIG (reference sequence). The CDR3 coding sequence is TGTGCCAGGAGTGTTTATACTAGCGGGGACCTCCAAGAGACCCAGTACTTC. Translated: CARSVYTSGDLQETQYF.

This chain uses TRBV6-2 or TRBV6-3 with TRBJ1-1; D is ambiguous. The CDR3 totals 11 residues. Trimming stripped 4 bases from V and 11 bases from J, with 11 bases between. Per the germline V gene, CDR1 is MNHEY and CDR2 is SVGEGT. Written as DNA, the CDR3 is TGTGCCAGCAGTTTACTCTACACGGCTTTCTTT. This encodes CASSLLYTAFF.